This T cell receptor (beta chain) was recovered during a study of cytomegalovirus exposure and HLA in healthy donors. Clones were read by immunoSEQ multiplex PCR, and TCRdb kept only the in-frame ones, dropping some. The sample includes under 250,000 clones, roughly 91% seen only once; the top ten take 1.5% to 2.5%. Study observations and caveats: Most sequenced TCRs were rare (though some public TCRs occurred in many donors). A few CMV-associated chains proved CMV antigen-specific in vitro. It was approximately 170 TCR beta chains that were listed as cytomegalovirus-associated.

CDR1 and CDR2 from the germline V gene are ENHRY and SYGVKD. Trimming removed 6 bases from V and 1 base from J; junction bases left unmatched: 6. This CDR3 is built from 14 residues. Turning to this clone: Its specificity is unknown.

This receptor was obtained from a woman under 30 in good health and CMV-seropositive. Sequencing input: PBMCs. The gene calls are TRBV10-3 and TRBJ2-7, with TRBD1 matching 7 bases. The CDR3 region has the DNA TGTGCCATCAGGGAATCAGGGGGATCCTACGAGCAGTACTTC. Its translation: CAIRESGGSYEQYF.